Each of the 25 T cell receptor beta chains below was sequenced from the same sample in a study of blood T cell repertoires in COVID-19. This table comes from immunoSEQ multiplex PCR, and its TCRdb copy is limited to in-frame clones, with some not included. Altogether under 250,000 clones are present, approximately 89% being singletons, with the ten largest covering roughly 6.8%. The sequenced material came from peripheral blood. These receptors all come from a woman under 40 with COVID-19, enrolled during active disease.

V and J are TRBV15 and TRBJ2-3; 8 bases align to TRBD1. J lost 7 bases, V lost 5 bases, and 5 bases had no gene match. Germline loops: CDR1 LNHNV, CDR2 YYDKDF (reference sequence). CDR3 length equals 13 residues. The CDR3 DNA reads TGTGCCACCAGCCTCGGACAGGGCCATACGCAGTATTTT. As protein: CATSLGQGHTQYF.

The J gene is TRBJ1-4, the V gene TRBV5-4; D gene uncertain. Deletions cut 4 bases from V and 4 bases from J, with 14 bases between. Germline V lookup: CDR1 SGHNT, CDR2 YYREEE (reference sequence). This CDR3 has 15 amino acids. DNA for the CDR3: TGTGCCAGCAGCCTACGGTTGGAGGGTAATGAAAAACTGTTTTTT. Translated: CASSLRLEGNEKLFF.

J is TRBJ1-1 and V is TRBV6-2 or TRBV6-3; D unclear. The germline CDR1 and CDR2 sequences are MNHEY and SVGEGT. The length of the CDR3 is 12 residues. Trimming shortened V by 4 bases and J by 3 bases, and 6 bases separated the two germline ends. CDR3 amino acids: CASSSFDTEAFF. CDR3 sequence (DNA): TGTGCCAGCAGTTCTTTCGACACTGAAGCTTTCTTT.

V and J are TRBV6-5 and TRBJ2-4; TRBD1 might be the D (5 bases). Trimming removed 0 bases from V and 6 bases from J, with 9 bases in between. The CDR3 is made up of 14 amino acids. Germline V gene lookup returns CDR1 MNHEY and CDR2 SVGAGI. The CDR3 protein is CASSYSAGSNIQYF. CDR3 sequence (DNA): TGTGCCAGCAGTTACTCGGCAGGGTCAAACATTCAGTACTTC.

V gene TRBV6-2 or TRBV6-3 combines with J gene TRBJ1-5; unclear D gene. The length of the CDR3 is 17 residues. From germline, CDR1 is MNHEY and CDR2 SVGEGT. The V and J ends lost 6 bases and 3 bases respectively, with 21 bases between them. CDR3 loop: CASSHPPIGALNQPQHF. CDR3 DNA: TGTGCCAGCAGCCACCCACCGATTGGAGCCCTCAATCAGCCCCAGCATTTT.

The genes are TRBV6-5 and TRBJ1-5; D is unclear. V was clipped by 8 bases and J by 3 bases, with 17 bases between them. Germline V gene sequence: CDR1 MNHEY, CDR2 SVGAGI. This CDR3 is 15 amino acids long. The CDR3 reads CASGSGGALNQPQHF. CDR3 DNA sequence: TGTGCCAGCGGTTCGGGAGGAGCCCTCAATCAGCCCCAGCATTTT.

The J gene is TRBJ1-5, the V gene TRBV7-6, with a tentative D call TRBD1 (6 bases). In germline, CDR1 is SGHVS, CDR2 FNYEAQ. This CDR3 comprises 12 residues. Trimming took off 1 base at V and 9 bases at J, with 7 bases between the two ends. CDR3 region: CASSLVGGPQHF. In nucleotides, the CDR3 is TGTGCCAGCAGCTTAGTAGGGGGGCCCCAGCATTTT.

This chain uses TRBV6-5 with TRBJ2-7; maybe TRBD2 (6 bases). V was clipped by 5 bases and J by 6 bases, with 14 bases between them. The CDR3 sequence is 13 residues long. CDR1 is MNHEY, CDR2 SVGAGI, per germline. This chain's CDR3 is CASSPPGGREQYV. CDR3 nucleotide sequence: TGTGCCAGCAGTCCGCCCGGGGGTCGCGAGCAGTACGTC.

This sequence joins TRBV3-1 (or the pseudogene TRBV3-2) and TRBJ1-4; D remains ambiguous. This CDR3 has 13 residues. V was pared by 5 bases and J by 2 bases, with 6 bases between. From germline, CDR1 is LGHDT and CDR2 YNNKEL (reference sequence). The CDR3 region is CASSELTNEKLFF. Here the CDR3 DNA reads TGTGCCAGCAGCGAGCTTACTAATGAAAAACTGTTTTTT.

This chain joins TRBV4-3 and TRBJ2-4; 8 positions agree with TRBD1. This CDR3 is built from 17 residues. The V gene end was trimmed by 1 base and the J gene end by 6 bases; junction bases not matched to a gene: 11. CDR1 and CDR2 from the germline V gene are LGHNA and YSLEER. As DNA, the CDR3 is TGCGCCAGCAGCCAAGGCAGCCAGGGGGCGCACAGAAACATTCAGTACTTC. Encoded protein: CASSQGSQGAHRNIQYF.

The chain joins TRBV4-3 to TRBJ1-2; 8 bases line up with TRBD1. The V and J ends lost 4 bases and 8 bases, in that order; junction bases with no gene match: 6. The germline CDR1 and CDR2 sequences are LGHNA and YSLEER. This CDR3 region has 13 residues. The chain's CDR3 is CASSPQGAGGYTF. CDR3 sequence (DNA): TGCGCCAGCAGCCCGCAGGGGGCGGGGGGCTACACCTTC.

The rearrangement links TRBV10-3 to TRBJ1-4, with TRBD1 identical over 9 bases. V was clipped by 6 bases and J by 6 bases; unmatched bases: 5. CDR1 is ENHRY and CDR2 is SYGVKD in the germline V gene. The CDR3 sequence is 14 residues long. The CDR3 reads CAISRQGGDEKLFF. CDR3 sequence (DNA): TGTGCCATCAGCCGACAGGGGGGGGATGAAAAACTGTTTTTT.

This clone was counted only a few times. CDR3 region: CASSLVRTSGSDEQFF. The CDR3 nucleotides read TGTGCCAGCAGCTTAGTGCGGACTAGCGGGAGTGATGAGCAGTTCTTC. V and J are TRBV7-2 and TRBJ2-1; TRBD2 matches 13 bases. V lost 1 base and J lost 8; bases outside the gene matches: 5. This CDR3 region has 16 residues. Germline V lookup: CDR1 SGHTA, CDR2 FQGNSA.

The rearrangement joins TRBV9 to TRBJ2-3; the match to TRBD2 covers 8 bases. This CDR3 has 18 amino acids. Germline CDR1 reads SGDLS; CDR2 reads YYNGEE. J gave up 5 bases and V 0 bases, and 14 bases lay outside the gene matches. The CDR3 sequence is CASSVEGFPAGGGDTQYF. CDR3 DNA sequence: TGTGCCAGCAGCGTAGAGGGATTCCCCGCGGGAGGAGGAGATACGCAGTATTTT.

The rearrangement uses TRBV7-8 and TRBJ2-1, with TRBD2 identical over 10 bases. With V trimmed by 5 bases and J by 5 bases, 9 bases remained unmatched. In germline, CDR1 is SGHVS, CDR2 FQNEAQ. The CDR3 has 16 residues. CDR3 protein: CASSPASSGSHNEQFF. The CDR3 nucleotides are TGTGCCAGCAGCCCAGCTTCTAGCGGGAGCCACAATGAGCAGTTCTTC.

This chain connects TRBV11-3 to TRBJ2-1; TRBD1 might be the D (5 bases). Deletions cut 4 bases from V and 0 bases from J, with 16 bases between. CDR3 length: 17 residues. CDR1 and CDR2 (germline): SGHNT, YENEEA. This CDR3 is CASSSWGRASSYNEQFF. The CDR3 region has the DNA TGTGCCAGCAGCTCCTGGGGCCGGGCCAGCTCCTACAATGAGCAGTTCTTC.

The chain is built from TRBV19 and TRBJ2-1; the D gene is possibly TRBD2 (5 bases). V was trimmed by 5 bases and J by 9 bases, leaving 17 bases between them. CDR1 LNHDA and CDR2 SQIVND come from the germline V gene (reference sequence). The CDR3 spans 14 residues. The CDR3 here is CASSGPSRVGEQFF. The CDR3 DNA sequence: TGTGCCAGTAGTGGCCCCTCGCGGGTCGGTGAGCAGTTCTTC.

This chain links TRBV7-8 with TRBJ2-2; 9 nucleotides line up with TRBD1. This CDR3 spans 19 amino acids. The V and J ends lost 10 bases and 2 bases, in that order; junction bases with no gene match: 20. Germline loops: CDR1 SGHVS, CDR2 FQNEAQ. The CDR3 loop reads CATGPQQGAGGQNTGELFF. In DNA, the CDR3 is TGTGCCACCGGCCCTCAACAGGGGGCTGGTGGTCAAAACACCGGGGAGCTGTTTTTT.

This clone was found once. This CDR3 is also generated by other DNA sequences in the sample. The rearrangement links TRBV28 to TRBJ1-3; D possibly corresponds to TRBD1 (5 bases). Germline V gene data show CDR1 as MDHEN and CDR2 as SYDVKM. Trimming cost V 3 bases and J 2 bases, with 11 bases left between them. The CDR3 spans 15 residues. CDR3 region: CASSLVGATGNTIYF. As DNA, the CDR3 is TGTGCCAGCAGTTTGGTAGGGGCGACTGGAAACACCATATATTTT.

The chain links TRBV19 to TRBJ2-7, with D possibly TRBD1 on 6 matching bases. Germline CDR1 reads LNHDA; CDR2 reads SQIVND (reference sequence). The CDR3 runs 15 residues. Trimming left V 10 bases short and J 1 base short, with 20 bases between. DNA of the CDR3: TGTGCCACCGAAACCCAGGGGACAATATCCTACGAGCAGTACGTC. Encoded protein: CATETQGTISYEQYV.

This chain connects TRBV9 to TRBJ2-1; D is possibly TRBD2 (5 bases). The V and J ends lost 7 bases and 6 bases respectively, with 20 bases between them. The CDR3 length is 15 residues. Germline CDR1 SGDLS, CDR2 YYNGEE. The CDR3 nucleotides read TGTGCCAGCCGCAAGGGAGCCGGTGAGGGCAATGAGCAGTTCTTC. Translated, it gives CASRKGAGEGNEQFF.

The chain combines TRBV6-5 with TRBJ2-5; possibly TRBD2 for D (6 bases). The V and J ends lost 4 bases and 5 bases respectively, with 8 bases between them. The CDR3 runs to 12 residues. Germline V gene data show CDR1 as MNHEY and CDR2 as SVGAGI. Here the CDR3 reads CASSWGRETQYF. The DNA for the CDR3 is TGTGCCAGCAGTTGGGGGAGGGAGACCCAGTACTTC.

This chain uses TRBV6-1 with TRBJ1-4, with 7 nucleotides matching TRBD1. This CDR3 region has 14 residues. Trimming cost V 3 bases and J 5 bases; bases outside gene matches: 3. Germline-derived CDR1 and CDR2 are MNHNS and SASEGT. CDR3 in amino acids: CASSEQGVNEKLFF. DNA for the CDR3: TGTGCCAGCAGTGAGCAGGGGGTAAATGAAAAACTGTTTTTT.

The chain uses TRBV7-2 and TRBJ2-2; D is possibly TRBD2 (6 bases). CDR3 length equals 12 residues. Deletions cut 4 bases from V and 8 bases from J, with 8 bases between. In germline, CDR1 is SGHTA, CDR2 FQGNSA. The CDR3 DNA reads TGTGCCAGCAGCTCCGGGGGTGGGGAGCTGTTTTTT. Translating gives CASSSGGGELFF.

The chain combines TRBV28 with TRBJ1-1; no clear D gene. The CDR3 consists of 13 residues. Trimming cost V 7 bases and J 11 bases, with 20 bases left between them. The V gene's germline CDR1 is MDHEN and CDR2 SYDVKM. This CDR3 is CASNGEVVNFAFF. DNA for the CDR3: TGTGCCAGCAATGGCGAGGTGGTGAATTTCGCTTTCTTT.